This is a list of T cell receptor beta chains from one sample in a study of blood T cells in healthy people across ages. TCRdb reprocessed the 5' RACE reads via MiXCR and lists one record per CDR3 protein. Among 1.5 million to 2 million distinct CDR3 sequences, 40% to 55% were seen once, and the ten largest hold less than 2.5%. The sample comprised blood. All receptors come from a woman between 40 and 50 years old in good health. The CDR3 runs from the conserved cysteine through the conserved F or W. Fields, in order: CDR3 DNA, CDR3 protein, J gene, D gene, V gene, clone size. The D gene is left open where the match is weak. Clone size is given for some rows only: seen once, a few or many times, or a class if the clone is expanded.

CDR3nt: TGTGCCAGCAGCCCTTCAGGGACTAGAAGAAGAGAGACCCAGTACTTC; CDR3aa: CASSPSGTRRRETQYF; j_gene: TRBJ2-5; d_gene: TRBD2; v_gene: TRBV28; abundance: .
CDR3nt: TGTGCCAGCAGCAAGAAGGGACGGGCGAGCTCCTACGAGCAGTACTTC; CDR3aa: CASSKKGRASSYEQYF; j_gene: TRBJ2-7; d_gene: .; v_gene: TRBV21-1; abundance: .
CDR3nt: TGTGCCAGCAGCCCCTGGACAGGGGGTACTAATGAGCAGTTCTTC; CDR3aa: CASSPWTGGTNEQFF; j_gene: TRBJ2-1; d_gene: TRBD1; v_gene: TRBV9; abundance: few
CDR3nt: TGTGCCACCGGGGACAGGGACTACGAGCAGTACTTC; CDR3aa: CATGDRDYEQYF; j_gene: TRBJ2-7; d_gene: TRBD1; v_gene: TRBV6-2/TRBV6-3; abundance: .
CDR3nt: TGTGCCAGCAGCTCGGGACAGGGGAGATCCGAGCAGTACTTC; CDR3aa: CASSSGQGRSEQYF; j_gene: TRBJ2-7; d_gene: TRBD1; v_gene: TRBV7-8; abundance: .
CDR3nt: TGTGCCAGCAATGGACAGGGAAACTGGAATGAGCAGTTCTTC; CDR3aa: CASNGQGNWNEQFF; j_gene: TRBJ2-1; d_gene: TRBD1; v_gene: TRBV9; abundance: few
CDR3nt: TGCAGCGCTTCTTCTAGCGCAGATACGCAGTATTTT; CDR3aa: CSASSSADTQYF; j_gene: TRBJ2-3; d_gene: .; v_gene: TRBV29-1; abundance: few
CDR3nt: TGTGCCAGCAGCGGACCCCGGGACCCAAGGACTGGGGCCAACGTCCTGACTTTC; CDR3aa: CASSGPRDPRTGANVLTF; j_gene: TRBJ2-6; d_gene: .; v_gene: TRBV9; abundance: .
CDR3nt: TGCAGTGCCCAGCAGACTAGCGGGGAGACCCAGTACTTC; CDR3aa: CSAQQTSGETQYF; j_gene: TRBJ2-5; d_gene: TRBD2; v_gene: TRBV20-1; abundance: .
CDR3nt: TGTGCCAGGGGGACAGGGGCCGCGGGGGGCTATGGCTACACCTTC; CDR3aa: CARGTGAAGGYGYTF; j_gene: TRBJ1-2; d_gene: TRBD1; v_gene: TRBV7-2; abundance: .
CDR3nt: TGTGCCAGCAAAGGCGGGGGCGCTGGCAGCAATCAGCCCCAGCATTTT; CDR3aa: CASKGGGAGSNQPQHF; j_gene: TRBJ1-5; d_gene: .; v_gene: TRBV7-2; abundance: .
CDR3nt: TGTGCCAGCAGCTCGATACTAGTATCCGTCGGTGAGCAGTTCTTC; CDR3aa: CASSSILVSVGEQFF; j_gene: TRBJ2-1; d_gene: .; v_gene: TRBV7-2; abundance: .
CDR3nt: TGTGCCAGCACTTTAGTCGGGGGGTTTAGTAGGGGCGAGCAGTACTTC; CDR3aa: CASTLVGGFSRGEQYF; j_gene: TRBJ2-7; d_gene: TRBD2; v_gene: TRBV28; abundance: once
CDR3nt: TGTGCCAGCAGCCTCTCGCGTAGCGGGGACTCCTCGGCAGAGACCCAGTTCTTC; CDR3aa: CASSLSRSGDSSAETQFF; j_gene: TRBJ2-1; d_gene: TRBD2; v_gene: TRBV4-2; abundance: .
CDR3nt: TGTGCCAGCAGTTCCGCCGGAACAGGATCGGTCGAGCAGTACTTC; CDR3aa: CASSSAGTGSVEQYF; j_gene: TRBJ2-7; d_gene: .; v_gene: TRBV6-2/TRBV6-3; abundance: .
CDR3nt: TGCAGCGCTGGGACAGATGGGGCCAACGTCCTGACTTTC; CDR3aa: CSAGTDGANVLTF; j_gene: TRBJ2-6; d_gene: TRBD1; v_gene: TRBV29-1; abundance: many
CDR3nt: TGTGCCACCAGCAGAGATCAGGGTGGGACTGAAGCTTTCTTT; CDR3aa: CATSRDQGGTEAFF; j_gene: TRBJ1-1; d_gene: .; v_gene: TRBV15; abundance: .
CDR3nt: TGTGCCAGCAGCTCTACAGGGGCGCAATATGAAAAACTGTTTTTT; CDR3aa: CASSSTGAQYEKLFF; j_gene: TRBJ1-4; d_gene: TRBD1; v_gene: TRBV7-2; abundance: .
CDR3nt: TGTGCCAGCAGAACCGGGGCCGCCGTGGAGCAGTTCTTC; CDR3aa: CASRTGAAVEQFF; j_gene: TRBJ2-1; d_gene: .; v_gene: TRBV6-2/TRBV6-3; abundance: .
CDR3nt: TGTGCCAGCAGCTTAGAGGGGACAGGGAGGAATAATGAGCAGTACTTC; CDR3aa: CASSLEGTGRNNEQYF; j_gene: TRBJ2-5; d_gene: TRBD1; v_gene: TRBV7-2; abundance: .
CDR3nt: TGCGCCAGCAGCTCAGGGACAGATCTCACAGATACGCAGTATTTT; CDR3aa: CASSSGTDLTDTQYF; j_gene: TRBJ2-3; d_gene: TRBD1; v_gene: TRBV5-1; abundance: .
CDR3nt: TGTGCCAGCAGTCCCAGCCGGACAGGGGGCATCTACAATGAGCAGTTCTTC; CDR3aa: CASSPSRTGGIYNEQFF; j_gene: TRBJ2-1; d_gene: TRBD1; v_gene: TRBV27; abundance: .
CDR3nt: TGTGCCAGCACAGGACAGGGAAGTGCAGATACGCAGTATTTT; CDR3aa: CASTGQGSADTQYF; j_gene: TRBJ2-3; d_gene: TRBD1; v_gene: TRBV7-2; abundance: .
CDR3nt: TGTGCCAGCAGCCAATCGGGCAGGTGGGCCGAGCAGTACTTC; CDR3aa: CASSQSGRWAEQYF; j_gene: TRBJ2-7; d_gene: .; v_gene: TRBV3-1; abundance: .
CDR3nt: TGCAGCGTTGACCTTGGCCGGACAGGGGGCTTCAATGAGCAGTTCTTC; CDR3aa: CSVDLGRTGGFNEQFF; j_gene: TRBJ2-1; d_gene: TRBD1; v_gene: TRBV29-1; abundance: .
CDR3nt: TGTGCCAGCTCACCACGTGTAGGGGAAGAGACCCAGTACTTC; CDR3aa: CASSPRVGEETQYF; j_gene: TRBJ2-5; d_gene: .; v_gene: TRBV18; abundance: many
CDR3nt: TGTGCCAGCAGTCCCCCAGTTGATTCACCCCTCCACTTT; CDR3aa: CASSPPVDSPLHF; j_gene: TRBJ1-6; d_gene: .; v_gene: TRBV28; abundance: few
CDR3nt: TGTGCCAGCAGCCCAATGGGGCACGTGAATGGTGAAGCTTTCTTT; CDR3aa: CASSPMGHVNGEAFF; j_gene: TRBJ1-1; d_gene: .; v_gene: TRBV7-2; abundance: .
CDR3nt: TGCGCCAGCAGCCAAGGGGACAGCTACCCCTATGGCTACACCTTC; CDR3aa: CASSQGDSYPYGYTF; j_gene: TRBJ1-2; d_gene: TRBD1; v_gene: TRBV4-1; abundance: .
CDR3nt: TGCAGTGCCCGCGAGGGGTCAACCTACGAGCAGTACTTC; CDR3aa: CSAREGSTYEQYF; j_gene: TRBJ2-7; d_gene: .; v_gene: TRBV20-1; abundance: .
CDR3nt: TGTGCCAGCAGAGAAAGGAGGGCCTACGAGCAGTACTTC; CDR3aa: CASRERRAYEQYF; j_gene: TRBJ2-7; d_gene: .; v_gene: TRBV7-9; abundance: .
CDR3nt: TGCGCCAGCAGCCAAGATCTGAGCACGGGGATTATTAATAGCTACACCTTC; CDR3aa: CASSQDLSTGIINSYTF; j_gene: TRBJ1-2; d_gene: .; v_gene: TRBV4-3; abundance: .
CDR3nt: TGCGCCAGCAGCGCAACTAGCGGGGGACCCACTAGCACAGATACGCAGTATTTT; CDR3aa: CASSATSGGPTSTDTQYF; j_gene: TRBJ2-3; d_gene: TRBD2; v_gene: TRBV4-1; abundance: .
CDR3nt: TGCGCCAGCAGCCAACCAACTTGGGCCCAGGGGGCCGGGGAGCAGTTCTTC; CDR3aa: CASSQPTWAQGAGEQFF; j_gene: TRBJ2-1; d_gene: TRBD1; v_gene: TRBV4-3; abundance: few
CDR3nt: TGTGCCAGCAGTTTAGCGCGGGGGAAAAACATTCAGTACTTC; CDR3aa: CASSLARGKNIQYF; j_gene: TRBJ2-4; d_gene: TRBD2; v_gene: TRBV12-3/TRBV12-4; abundance: .
CDR3nt: TGCGCCAGCAGCTTGACAGCGAATTCCTACAATGAGCAGTTCTTC; CDR3aa: CASSLTANSYNEQFF; j_gene: TRBJ2-1; d_gene: .; v_gene: TRBV5-1; abundance: .
CDR3nt: TGCAGTGCCTCGACTAGCGGGAGCACAGATACGCAGTATTTT; CDR3aa: CSASTSGSTDTQYF; j_gene: TRBJ2-3; d_gene: TRBD2; v_gene: TRBV20-1; abundance: many
CDR3nt: TGTGCCAGCAGCTTAGGAATAGGGCGGGGGAGCACAGATACGCAGTATTTT; CDR3aa: CASSLGIGRGSTDTQYF; j_gene: TRBJ2-3; d_gene: TRBD2; v_gene: TRBV7-2; abundance: .
CDR3nt: TGTGCCGCCGTGGGGAGGGACTACGAGCAGTACTTC; CDR3aa: CAAVGRDYEQYF; j_gene: TRBJ2-7; d_gene: TRBD2; v_gene: TRBV6-5; abundance: few
CDR3nt: TGTGCCAGCAGCCCAGCCCCCGGACAGGGGGCTATCCAGCCCCAGCATTTT; CDR3aa: CASSPAPGQGAIQPQHF; j_gene: TRBJ1-5; d_gene: TRBD1; v_gene: TRBV7-8; abundance: .
CDR3nt: TGTGCCACCCGGCAACAGGCTCCCGATGGACCCCTCCACTTT; CDR3aa: CATRQQAPDGPLHF; j_gene: TRBJ1-6; d_gene: .; v_gene: TRBV2; abundance: .
CDR3nt: TGTGCCAGCACCCAGACAGGGAAAAACATTCAGTACTTC; CDR3aa: CASTQTGKNIQYF; j_gene: TRBJ2-4; d_gene: TRBD1; v_gene: TRBV6-1; abundance: .
CDR3nt: TGTGCCAGCAGTTTACGGAGGAGGCCCAAGATTTACGAGCAGTACTTC; CDR3aa: CASSLRRRPKIYEQYF; j_gene: TRBJ2-7; d_gene: .; v_gene: TRBV28; abundance: .
CDR3nt: TGCAGTGCTATCGGGCAGCGCACAGATACGCAGTATTTT; CDR3aa: CSAIGQRTDTQYF; j_gene: TRBJ2-3; d_gene: .; v_gene: TRBV20-1; abundance: .
CDR3nt: TGTGCCACCAGTGACTCGGACAGCTACGAGCAGTACTTC; CDR3aa: CATSDSDSYEQYF; j_gene: TRBJ2-7; d_gene: .; v_gene: TRBV24-1; abundance: few
CDR3nt: TGTGCCAGCAGCACCCGGCCACAAGGATCTTTCTTT; CDR3aa: CASSTRPQGSFF; j_gene: TRBJ1-1; d_gene: .; v_gene: TRBV7-2; abundance: few
CDR3nt: TGTGCCAGCATAAGCTCGCTGAACACTGAAGCTTTCTTT; CDR3aa: CASISSLNTEAFF; j_gene: TRBJ1-1; d_gene: .; v_gene: TRBV2; abundance: .
CDR3nt: TGTGCCAGCAGTTCGACCTCAGGGACTAGCGGGATCGGGAATGAGCAGTTCTTC; CDR3aa: CASSSTSGTSGIGNEQFF; j_gene: TRBJ2-1; d_gene: TRBD2; v_gene: TRBV6-2/TRBV6-3; abundance: .
CDR3nt: TGCGCCAGCAGCCCGGGGGGACTAGCGGGGAACTACGAGCAGTACTTC; CDR3aa: CASSPGGLAGNYEQYF; j_gene: TRBJ2-7; d_gene: TRBD2; v_gene: TRBV5-1; abundance: .
CDR3nt: TGCAGTGCCCGGTCGGGGGCCGGCACAGATACGCAGTATTTT; CDR3aa: CSARSGAGTDTQYF; j_gene: TRBJ2-3; d_gene: .; v_gene: TRBV20-1; abundance: few
CDR3nt: TGTGCCAGCAGCAACCCCCTTGGGGCAGTTACCTACGAGCAGTACTTC; CDR3aa: CASSNPLGAVTYEQYF; j_gene: TRBJ2-7; d_gene: .; v_gene: TRBV21-1; abundance: .
CDR3nt: TGTGCCAGCAGCTGCCTAGGGACAGCGATACGGCAGTACTTC; CDR3aa: CASSCLGTAIRQYF; j_gene: TRBJ2-5; d_gene: TRBD1; v_gene: TRBV7-9; abundance: .